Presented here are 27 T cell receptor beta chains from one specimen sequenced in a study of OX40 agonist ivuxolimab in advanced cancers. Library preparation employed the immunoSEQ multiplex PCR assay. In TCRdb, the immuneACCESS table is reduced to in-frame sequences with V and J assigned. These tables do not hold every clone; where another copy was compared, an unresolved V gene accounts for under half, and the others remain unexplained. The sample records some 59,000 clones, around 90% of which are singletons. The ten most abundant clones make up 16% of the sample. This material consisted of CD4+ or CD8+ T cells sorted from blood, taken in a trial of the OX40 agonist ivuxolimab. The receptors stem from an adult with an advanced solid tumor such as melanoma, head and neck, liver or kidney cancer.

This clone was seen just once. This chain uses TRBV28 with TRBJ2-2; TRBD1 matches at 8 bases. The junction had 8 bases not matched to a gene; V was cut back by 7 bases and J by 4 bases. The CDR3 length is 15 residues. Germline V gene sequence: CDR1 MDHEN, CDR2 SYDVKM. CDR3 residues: CASKYGQGATGELFF. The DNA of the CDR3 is TGTGCCAGCAAATACGGGCAGGGGGCCACCGGGGAGCTGTTTTTT. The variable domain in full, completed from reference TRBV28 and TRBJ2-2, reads DVKVTQSSRYLVKRTGEKVFLECVQDMDHENMFWYRQDPGLGLRLIYFSYDVKMKEKGDIPEGYSVSREKKERFSLILESASTNQTSMYLCASKYGQGATGELFFGEGSRLTVL.

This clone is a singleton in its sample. The CDR3 loop is CASSPRTPQVVGEQFF. CDR3 coding DNA: TGTGCCAGCAGCCCGCGGACGCCTCAGGTAGTGGGTGAGCAGTTCTTC. The chain employs TRBV5-4 and TRBJ2-1; no clear D gene. Trimming took off 4 bases at V and 9 bases at J, with 23 bases between the two ends. The CDR3 totals 16 residues. CDR1 and CDR2 from the germline V gene are SGHNT and YYREEE (reference sequence).

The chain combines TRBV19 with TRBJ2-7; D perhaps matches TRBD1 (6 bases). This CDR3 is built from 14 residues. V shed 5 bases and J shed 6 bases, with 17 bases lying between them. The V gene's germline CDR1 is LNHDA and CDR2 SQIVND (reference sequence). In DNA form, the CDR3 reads TGTGCCAGTAGTCCCGTCGGGGCAGGGGCCGAGCAGTACTTC. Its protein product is CASSPVGAGAEQYF.

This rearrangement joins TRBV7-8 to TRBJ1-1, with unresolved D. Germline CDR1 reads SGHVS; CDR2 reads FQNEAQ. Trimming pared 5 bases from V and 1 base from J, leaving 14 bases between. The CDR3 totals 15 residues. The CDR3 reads CASSLSSSGNTEAFF. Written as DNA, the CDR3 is TGTGCCAGCAGCCTGTCGTCCTCGGGGAACACTGAAGCTTTCTTT.

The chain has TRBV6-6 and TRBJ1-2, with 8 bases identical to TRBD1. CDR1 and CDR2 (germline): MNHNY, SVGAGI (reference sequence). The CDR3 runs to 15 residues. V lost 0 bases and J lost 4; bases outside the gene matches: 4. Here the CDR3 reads CASSYSIDRGYGYTF. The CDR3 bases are TGTGCCAGCAGTTACTCTATTGACAGGGGCTATGGCTACACCTTC.

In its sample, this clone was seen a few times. The chain's CDR3 is CASRRTSGSYEQYF. DNA of the CDR3: TGTGCCAGCAGAAGGACTAGCGGCTCCTACGAGCAGTACTTC. V is TRBV28 and J is TRBJ2-7; 10 bases line up with TRBD2. Germline trimming cut 6 bases from V and 0 bases from J; bases unmatched to any gene: 2. This CDR3 has 14 amino acids. Per germline, CDR1 MDHEN and CDR2 SYDVKM.

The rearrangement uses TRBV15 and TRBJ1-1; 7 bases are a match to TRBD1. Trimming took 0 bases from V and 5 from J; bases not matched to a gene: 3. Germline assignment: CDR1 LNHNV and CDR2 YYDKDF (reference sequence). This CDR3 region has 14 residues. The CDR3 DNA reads TGTGCCACCAGCAGAGAACAGGGGAGGACTGAAGCTTTCTTT. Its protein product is CATSREQGRTEAFF.

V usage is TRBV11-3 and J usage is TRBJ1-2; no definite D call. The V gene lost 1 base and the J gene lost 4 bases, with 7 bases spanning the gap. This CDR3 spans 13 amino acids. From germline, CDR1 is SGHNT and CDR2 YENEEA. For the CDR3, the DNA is TGTGCCAGCAGCTTAGGGTTCGGCTATGGCTACACCTTC. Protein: CASSLGFGYGYTF.

In DNA form, the CDR3 reads TGTGCCAGTATCCCCAGAGGGGACAGTAAGAATCAGCCCCAGCATTTT. Translating it yields CASIPRGDSKNQPQHF. The genes are TRBV19 and TRBJ1-5, with 7 bases aligning to TRBD1. Germline V CDR1 and CDR2: LNHDA, SQIVND (reference sequence). This CDR3 spans 16 amino acids. The ends lost 7 bases at V and 4 bases at J; junction bases unmatched: 13.

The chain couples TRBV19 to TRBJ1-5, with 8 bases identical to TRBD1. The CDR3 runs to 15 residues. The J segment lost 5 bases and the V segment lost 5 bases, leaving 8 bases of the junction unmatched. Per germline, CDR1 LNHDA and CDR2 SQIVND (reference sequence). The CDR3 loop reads CASSVRTGLYQPQHF. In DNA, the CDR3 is TGTGCCAGTAGTGTAAGGACAGGGCTCTATCAGCCCCAGCATTTT. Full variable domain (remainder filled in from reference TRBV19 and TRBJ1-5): DGGITQSPKYLFRKEGQNVTLSCEQNLNHDAMYWYRQDPGQGLRLIYYSQIVNDFQKGDIAEGYSVSREKKESFPLTVTSAQKNPTAFYLCASSVRTGLYQPQHFGDGTRLSIL.

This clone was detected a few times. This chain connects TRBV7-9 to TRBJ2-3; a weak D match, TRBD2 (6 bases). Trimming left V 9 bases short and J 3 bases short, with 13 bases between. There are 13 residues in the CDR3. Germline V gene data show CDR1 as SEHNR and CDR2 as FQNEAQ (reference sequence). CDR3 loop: CASGGKATDTQYF. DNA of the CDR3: TGTGCCAGTGGGGGGAAGGCTACAGATACGCAGTATTTT.

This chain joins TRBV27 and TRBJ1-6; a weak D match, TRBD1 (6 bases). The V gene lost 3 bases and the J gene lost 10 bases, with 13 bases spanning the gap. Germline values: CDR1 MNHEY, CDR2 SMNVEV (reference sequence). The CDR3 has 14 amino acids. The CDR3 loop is CASSLRQGSSPLHF. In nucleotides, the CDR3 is TGTGCCAGCAGTTTGAGGCAGGGGAGCTCACCCCTCCACTTT.

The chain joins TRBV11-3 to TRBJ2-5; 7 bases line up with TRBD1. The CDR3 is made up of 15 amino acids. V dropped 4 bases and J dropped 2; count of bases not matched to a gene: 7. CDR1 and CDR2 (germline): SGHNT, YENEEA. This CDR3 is CASSYTTGLQETQYF. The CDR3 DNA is TGTGCCAGCAGCTATACGACAGGGCTTCAAGAGACCCAGTACTTC.

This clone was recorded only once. CDR3 region: CASSLQVYNEQFF. In nucleotides, the CDR3 is TGTGCCAGCAGCTTACAGGTATACAATGAGCAGTTCTTC. This chain joins TRBV6-5 and TRBJ2-1; possible D gene TRBD1, 5 bases. Germline assignment: CDR1 MNHEY and CDR2 SVGAGI. Trimming took 6 bases from V and 4 from J, leaving 10 bases between them. The CDR3 has 13 amino acids.

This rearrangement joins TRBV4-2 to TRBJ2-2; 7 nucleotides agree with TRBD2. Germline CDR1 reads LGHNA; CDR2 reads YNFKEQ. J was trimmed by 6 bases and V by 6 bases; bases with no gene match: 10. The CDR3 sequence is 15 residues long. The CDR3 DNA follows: TGTGCCAGCAGTCCTCTAACGGGAGGATCCGGGGAGCTGTTTTTT. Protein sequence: CASSPLTGGSGELFF.

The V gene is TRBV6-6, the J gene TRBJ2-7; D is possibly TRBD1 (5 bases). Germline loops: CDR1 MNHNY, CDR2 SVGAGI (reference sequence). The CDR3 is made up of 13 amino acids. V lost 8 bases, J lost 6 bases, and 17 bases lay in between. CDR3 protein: CASVGLPWGEQYF. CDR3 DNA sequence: TGTGCCAGCGTGGGGCTACCTTGGGGCGAGCAGTACTTC.

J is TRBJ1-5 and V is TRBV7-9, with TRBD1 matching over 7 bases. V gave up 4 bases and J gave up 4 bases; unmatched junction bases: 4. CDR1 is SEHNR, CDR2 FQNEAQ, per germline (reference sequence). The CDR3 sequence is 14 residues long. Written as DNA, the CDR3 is TGTGCCAGCAGCTACCTGGGACAGAATCAGCCCCAGCATTTT. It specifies CASSYLGQNQPQHF.

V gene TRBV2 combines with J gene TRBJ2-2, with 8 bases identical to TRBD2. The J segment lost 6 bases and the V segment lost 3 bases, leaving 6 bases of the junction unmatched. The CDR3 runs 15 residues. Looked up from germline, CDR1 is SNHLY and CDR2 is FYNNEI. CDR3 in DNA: TGTGCCAGCAGTGATTATCGGGAGGGGGCCGGGGAGCTGTTTTTT. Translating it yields CASSDYREGAGELFF.

Here the CDR3 reads CASRGGGLSPKQYF. In DNA form, the CDR3 reads TGTGCCAGCAGGGGAGGAGGACTCAGCCCCAAGCAGTACTTC. J is TRBJ2-7 and V is TRBV28, with D possibly matching TRBD2 (6 bases). The CDR3 is 14 residues long. V shed 6 bases and J shed 8 bases, with 20 bases lying between them. Germline CDR1 reads MDHEN; CDR2 reads SYDVKM.

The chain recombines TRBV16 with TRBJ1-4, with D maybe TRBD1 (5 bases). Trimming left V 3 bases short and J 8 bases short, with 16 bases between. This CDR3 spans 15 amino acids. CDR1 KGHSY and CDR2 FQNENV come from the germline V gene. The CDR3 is CASSHLGTQREKLFF. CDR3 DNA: TGTGCCAGCAGCCATTTAGGGACCCAGAGGGAAAAACTGTTTTTT.

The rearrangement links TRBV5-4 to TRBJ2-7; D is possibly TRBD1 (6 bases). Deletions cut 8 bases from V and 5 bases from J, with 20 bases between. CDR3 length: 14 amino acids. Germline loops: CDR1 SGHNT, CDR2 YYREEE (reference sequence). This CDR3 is CASGLQGFENEQYF. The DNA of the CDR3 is TGTGCCAGTGGATTACAGGGATTCGAGAACGAGCAGTACTTC.

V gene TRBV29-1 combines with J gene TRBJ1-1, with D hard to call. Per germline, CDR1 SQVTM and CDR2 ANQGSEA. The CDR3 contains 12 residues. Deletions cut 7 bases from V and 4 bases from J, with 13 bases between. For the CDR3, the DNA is TGCAGCGCCCGGGAGGGCGGCACTGAAGCTTTCTTT. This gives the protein CSAREGGTEAFF.

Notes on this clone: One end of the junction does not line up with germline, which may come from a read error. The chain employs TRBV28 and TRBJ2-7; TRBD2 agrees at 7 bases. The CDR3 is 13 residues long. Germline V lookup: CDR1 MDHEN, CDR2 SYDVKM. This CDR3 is CASTQISGTTRHF. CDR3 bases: TGTGCCAGCACCCAGATTTCCGGGACTACACGACACTTC.

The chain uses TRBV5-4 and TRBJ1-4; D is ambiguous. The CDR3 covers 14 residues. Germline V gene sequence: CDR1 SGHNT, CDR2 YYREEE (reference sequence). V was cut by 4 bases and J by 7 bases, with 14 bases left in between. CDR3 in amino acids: CASSPDEASEKLFF. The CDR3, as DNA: TGTGCCAGCAGCCCAGACGAGGCGAGTGAAAAACTGTTTTTT.

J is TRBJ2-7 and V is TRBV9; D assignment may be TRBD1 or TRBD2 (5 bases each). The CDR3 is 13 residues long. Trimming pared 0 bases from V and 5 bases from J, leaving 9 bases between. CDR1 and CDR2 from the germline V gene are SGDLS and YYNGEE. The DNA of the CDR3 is TGTGCCAGCAGCGTAGGAGGGACCCACGAGCAGTACTTC. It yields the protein CASSVGGTHEQYF.

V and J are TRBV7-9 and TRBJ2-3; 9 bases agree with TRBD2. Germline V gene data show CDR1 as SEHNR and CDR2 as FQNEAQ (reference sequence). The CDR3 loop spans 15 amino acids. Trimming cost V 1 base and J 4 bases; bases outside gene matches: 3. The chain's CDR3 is CASSLGVAGADTQYF. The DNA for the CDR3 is TGTGCCAGCAGCTTAGGAGTAGCGGGAGCAGATACGCAGTATTTT.

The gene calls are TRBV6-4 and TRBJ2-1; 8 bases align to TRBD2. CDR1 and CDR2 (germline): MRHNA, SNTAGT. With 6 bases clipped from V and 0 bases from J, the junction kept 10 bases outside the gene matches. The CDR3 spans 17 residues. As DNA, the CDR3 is TGTGCCAGCAGCCCCGGGGCCGGGAGGGCCTCCTACAATGAGCAGTTCTTC. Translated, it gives CASSPGAGRASYNEQFF.